The clone carrying this TCR beta chain has ten or more counts. The sample comes from a study of blood T cells in healthy people across ages. The CDR3 extends over 14 amino acids. V lost 10 bases and J lost 5, with 15 bases in between. Germline lookup yields CDR1 ENHRY and CDR2 SYGVKD. In terms of origin and age, donors were healthy Caucasian individuals from Russia aged about 6 to 90. A minimum of 7 million PBMCs was isolated per sample. Combining a sample-barcoded 5' primer with a J-beta primer mix, a second PCR ran for about 6 to 12 cycles. MiXCR, applied by TCRdb to the 5' RACE reads, yields one record per CDR3 protein. The table includes roughly 800,000 distinct CDR3 sequences, around 24% detected once. These data were also reused for a study on T cells of mothers and their children. As that study records: Relative to unrelated pairs, biologically related mother-child dyads exhibited marginally greater, non-significant overlap.

The chain carries TRBV10-3 and TRBJ1-6; a possible D gene is TRBD1 (6 bases). Sequenced material: blood. The TCR was taken from a boy younger than 18 in good health. Here the CDR3 DNA reads TGTGCCACCGCGGGGGGCGCAAATAATTCACCCCTCCACTTT. Translating it yields CATAGGANNSPLHF.